The present entry profiles one T cell receptor beta chain with its context. Antigen specificity is unknown. The data were obtained in a study of siplizumab effects on memory and regulatory T cells. A few donor pairs also had unstimulated CD4+ and CD8+ naive and memory subsets sequenced. Only in-frame clones appear in the TCRdb table, and some are missing; sequencing was by immunoSEQ multiplex PCR. The sample includes about 40,000 clones, about 90% of them seen just once. Findings of the study overall: In controls, 26.9% of mappable alloreactive CD4+ clones were Treg-derived on average, versus roughly 69% with siplizumab. Unstimulated subsets were the mapping target of only a minor fraction of alloreactive clones. Roughly 75-97% of proliferating clones (CD4+ or CD8+) could not be assigned a naive or memory phenotype.

This receptor was identified in a human donor in good health. The source material was naive CD4+ T cells sorted from blood.

CDR3 sequence (DNA): TGTGCCACCGGGGGGCAGCTAAACTCCTACGAGCAGTACTTC. Translated, it gives CATGGQLNSYEQYF. V is TRBV6-6 and J is TRBJ2-7, with a weak D call TRBD2 (7 bases). The V end was cut by 10 bases, the J end by 0 bases, with 16 bases between. The germline gives CDR1 MNHNY, CDR2 SVGAGI (reference sequence). This CDR3 contains 14 residues.